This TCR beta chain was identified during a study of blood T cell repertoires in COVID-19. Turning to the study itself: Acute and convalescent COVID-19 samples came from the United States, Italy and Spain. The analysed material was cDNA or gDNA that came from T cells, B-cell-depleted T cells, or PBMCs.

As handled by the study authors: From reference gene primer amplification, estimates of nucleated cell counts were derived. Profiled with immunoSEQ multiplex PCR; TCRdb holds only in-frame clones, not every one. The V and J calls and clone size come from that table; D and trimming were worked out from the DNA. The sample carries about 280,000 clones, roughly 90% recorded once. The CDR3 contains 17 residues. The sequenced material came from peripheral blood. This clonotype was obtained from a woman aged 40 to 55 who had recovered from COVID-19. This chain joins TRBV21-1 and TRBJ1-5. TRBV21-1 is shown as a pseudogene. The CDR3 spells CASSKAPRCYSNQPQHF. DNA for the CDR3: TGTGCCAGCAGCAAAGCCCCTCGTTGCTATAGCAATCAGCCCCAGCATTTT.